This TCR beta chain was sequenced during a study of response to subunit inactivated influenza vaccine. General observations from the study: Authors suggested each seasonal flu vaccination may recruit only limited numbers of new T cells.

TCRdb reprocessed the RT-PCR reads with MiXCR, giving one entry per CDR3 protein. The data contain 650,000 to 800,000 distinct CDR3 sequences, around 18% of them seen just once; the ten biggest clones take up about 11%. The CDR3 is 14 residues long. Germline loops: CDR1 SGHRS, CDR2 YFSETQ. With 9 bases clipped from V and 1 base from J, the junction kept 4 bases outside the gene matches. A note on this clonotype: Its antigen is not known.

The starting material was PBMCs from blood, obtained about 5 days after vaccination. This receptor was obtained from a man aged 50 to 60 who received an inactivated influenza vaccine. The chain links TRBV5-1 to TRBJ2-2, with 9 bases matching TRBD2. The CDR3 nucleotides read TGCGCCATCCGGACTAGCGAGAACACCGGGGAGCTGTTTTTT. Translated: CAIRTSENTGELFF.